The 8 T cell receptor beta chains reported below all come from one sample, sequenced in a study of beta chain features in type 1 diabetes. No antigens are known for them. What was sequenced were expressed TCRB transcripts, since all of the isolated RNA had been reverse transcribed. Here immunoSEQ multiplex PCR was the method, and the copy in TCRdb shows in-frame clones only, minus some. The sample includes about 370,000 clones, over 9% of them seen just once. Regarding the study as a whole: Type 1 diabetes patients had moderately but significantly shorter TCRB CDR3s in all four CD4+ subsets.

Sequenced input: central memory CD4+ T cells from blood. The source is a man aged 30 to 45 with type 1 diabetes.

This clone appeared many times. The rearrangement links TRBV5-1 to TRBJ2-2; TRBD1 aligns across 7 bases. After removal of 2 bases from V and 2 bases from J, the junction contained 3 bases not matched to a gene. The CDR3 sequence is 15 residues long. Germline V gene data show CDR1 as SGHRS and CDR2 as YFSETQ. This CDR3 is CASSFRGPNTGELFF. CDR3 DNA: TGCGCCAGCAGCTTTAGGGGGCCTAACACCGGGGAGCTGTTTTTT.

This clone has ten or more counts. The J gene is TRBJ2-3, the V gene TRBV7-9; 10 nucleotides line up with TRBD2. The CDR3 loop spans 14 amino acids. Germline V lookup: CDR1 SEHNR, CDR2 FQNEAQ (reference sequence). With 6 bases clipped from V and 6 bases from J, the junction kept 6 bases outside the gene matches. As DNA, the CDR3 is TGTGCCAGCAGTCGTAGCGGGAGGCCCGATACGCAGTATTTT. Amino acid sequence: CASSRSGRPDTQYF.

This clone showed up just a few times. The junction shows a germline mismatch at one end, possibly a read error. The chain employs TRBV6-5 and TRBJ1-1; D remains ambiguous. The CDR3 extends over 11 amino acids. Per germline, CDR1 MNHEY and CDR2 SVGAGI. The CDR3 region has the DNA TGTGCCATCAGTGATCAGGACCAAGCTTTCTTT. As protein: CAISDQDQAFF.

This clone has ten or more counts. The V call is TRBV7-2, the J call TRBJ2-7, with TRBD2 matching over 8 bases. Germline CDR1 is SGHTA and CDR2 is FQGNSA. CDR3 length equals 16 residues. V shed 1 base and J 6 bases; nucleotides not matched to a gene: 11. The CDR3 bases are TGTGCCAGCAGCTTAGAAAGGGGTAGCGGGACACGCGAGCAGTACTTC. Translation: CASSLERGSGTREQYF.

This clone has only a few counts. This sequence joins TRBV6-5 and TRBJ1-2; D not certain. This CDR3 has 14 amino acids. The V gene's germline CDR1 is MNHEY and CDR2 SVGAGI. Trimming removed 5 bases at V and 7 bases at J, with 17 bases between. The CDR3 nucleotides read TGTGCCAGCAGTGCCCGCCCAGAGTCGGCTGGCTACACCTTC. Residues: CASSARPESAGYTF.

This clone was found a few times. The gene calls are TRBV19 and TRBJ1-2; 10 nucleotides align to TRBD1. The CDR3 consists of 16 residues. Germline assignment: CDR1 LNHDA and CDR2 SQIVND (reference sequence). V shed 4 bases and J 5 bases; nucleotides not matched to a gene: 10. The CDR3 nucleotides read TGTGCCAGTAGTACTGGGACAGGGGAAACCCTTTATGGCTACACCTTC. It specifies CASSTGTGETLYGYTF.

The CDR3 loop is CASSPSRQLVTDTQYF. The CDR3 DNA sequence: TGTGCCAGCAGCCCCTCACGGCAGCTAGTCACAGATACGCAGTATTTT. The genes are TRBV4-2 and TRBJ2-3; D not resolved. V lost 4 bases and J lost 2, with 16 bases in between. The CDR3 has 16 amino acids. Germline assignment: CDR1 LGHNA and CDR2 YNFKEQ.

This clone was counted a few times. The rearrangement links TRBV4-2 to TRBJ2-4; D is uncertain. CDR1 LGHNA and CDR2 YNFKEQ come from the germline V gene. The CDR3 runs to 12 residues. The V gene lost 1 base and the J gene lost 8 bases, with 6 bases spanning the gap. Written as DNA, the CDR3 is TGTGCCAGCAGCCAAGGTGGGGACATTCAGTACTTC. Its translation: CASSQGGDIQYF.